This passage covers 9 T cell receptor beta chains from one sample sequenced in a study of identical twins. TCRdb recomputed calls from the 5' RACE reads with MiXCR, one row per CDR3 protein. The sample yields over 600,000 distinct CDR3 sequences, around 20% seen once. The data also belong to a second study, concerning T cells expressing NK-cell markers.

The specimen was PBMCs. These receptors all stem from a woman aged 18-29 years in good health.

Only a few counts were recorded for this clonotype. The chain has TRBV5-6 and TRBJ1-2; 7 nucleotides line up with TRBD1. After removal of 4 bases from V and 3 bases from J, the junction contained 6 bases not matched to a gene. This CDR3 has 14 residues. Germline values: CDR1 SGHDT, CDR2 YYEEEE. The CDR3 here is CASSPGQADYGYTF. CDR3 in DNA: TGTGCCAGCAGCCCTGGACAGGCAGACTATGGCTACACCTTC.

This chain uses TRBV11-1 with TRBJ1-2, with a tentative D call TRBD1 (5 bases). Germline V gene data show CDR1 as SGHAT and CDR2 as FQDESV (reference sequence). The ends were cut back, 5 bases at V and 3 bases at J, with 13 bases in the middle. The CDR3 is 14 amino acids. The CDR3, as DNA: TGTGCCAGCAGCAAACCAGGGAAATACTATGGCTACACCTTC. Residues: CASSKPGKYYGYTF.

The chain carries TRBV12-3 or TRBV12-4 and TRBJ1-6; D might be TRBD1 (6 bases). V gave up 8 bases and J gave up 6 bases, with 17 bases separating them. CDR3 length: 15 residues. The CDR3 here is CASQRQGMANSPLHF. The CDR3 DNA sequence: TGTGCCAGCCAACGGCAGGGGATGGCTAATTCACCCCTCCACTTT.

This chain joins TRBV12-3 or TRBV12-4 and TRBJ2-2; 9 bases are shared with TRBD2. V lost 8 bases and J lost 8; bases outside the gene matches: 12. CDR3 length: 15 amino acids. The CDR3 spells CASPPRGGQSGELFF. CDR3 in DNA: TGTGCCAGCCCGCCGCGGGGGGGCCAGTCGGGGGAGCTGTTTTTT.

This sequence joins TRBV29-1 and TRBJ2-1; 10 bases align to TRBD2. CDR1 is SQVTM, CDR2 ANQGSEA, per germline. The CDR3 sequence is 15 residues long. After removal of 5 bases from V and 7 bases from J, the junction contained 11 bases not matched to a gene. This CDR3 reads CSVPKSSGRGNEQFF. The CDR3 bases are TGCAGCGTTCCCAAGTCCAGCGGGAGGGGGAATGAGCAGTTCTTC.

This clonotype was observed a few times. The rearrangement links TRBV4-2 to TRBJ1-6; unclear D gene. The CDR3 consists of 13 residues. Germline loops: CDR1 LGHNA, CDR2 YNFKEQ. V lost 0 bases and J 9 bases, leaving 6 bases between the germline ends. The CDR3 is CASSQEEGSPLHF. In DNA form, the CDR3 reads TGTGCCAGCAGCCAAGAAGAGGGTTCACCCCTCCACTTT.

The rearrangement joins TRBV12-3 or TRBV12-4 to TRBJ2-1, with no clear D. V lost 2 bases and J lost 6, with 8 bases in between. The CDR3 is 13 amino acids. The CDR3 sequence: CASSLLSFNEQFF. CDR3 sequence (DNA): TGTGCCAGCAGTTTATTAAGCTTCAATGAGCAGTTCTTC.

The CDR3: CASSRRTAGSHNEQFF. In DNA form, the CDR3 reads TGTGCCAGCAGCCGGCGAACAGCGGGGTCTCACAATGAGCAGTTCTTC. The chain couples TRBV13 to TRBJ2-1, with TRBD2 matching 7 bases. V lost 5 bases and J lost 5; bases outside the gene matches: 12. Germline V gene lookup returns CDR1 PRHDT and CDR2 FYEKMQ (reference sequence). The CDR3 has 16 residues.

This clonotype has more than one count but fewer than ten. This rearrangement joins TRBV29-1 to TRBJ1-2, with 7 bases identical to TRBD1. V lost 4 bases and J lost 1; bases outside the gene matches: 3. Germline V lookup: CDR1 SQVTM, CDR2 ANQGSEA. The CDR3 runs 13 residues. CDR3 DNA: TGCAGCGTTGGGACAGGACTTAACTATGGCTACACCTTC. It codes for CSVGTGLNYGYTF.